The entry below describes one TCR beta chain. The data derive from a study of shared clonotypes between healthy human individuals. Terminally differentiated effector memory CD45RA+ cells were excluded from the naive CD8 cells, which were CD45RO-negative and positively selected for CCR7. Method: immunoSEQ multiplex PCR; TCRdb's copy keeps in-frame clones and lacks some. The repertoire holds roughly 650,000 clones, with approximately 96% as singletons. Germline V gene data show CDR1 as LNHDA and CDR2 as SQIVND (reference sequence). This CDR3 is built from 14 residues. Trimming stripped 7 bases from V and 6 bases from J, with 18 bases between.

V is TRBV19 and J is TRBJ1-1; tentative D call: TRBD1 (5 bases). The sequenced sample was naive CD8+ T cells sorted from blood. This clonotype was sampled from a woman aged 25 to 39 in good health. The chain's CDR3 is CASTLSGTLPEAFF. The CDR3 coding sequence is TGTGCCAGTACCTTATCCGGGACTCTTCCTGAAGCTTTCTTT.